These 4 T cell receptor beta chains share one sample of origin, sequenced in a study of somatic mutations in cytotoxic T cells in rheumatoid arthritis. Clones were read by immunoSEQ multiplex PCR, and TCRdb kept only the in-frame ones, dropping some. Of roughly 18,000 clones in the sample, 65% to 80% were seen once. Sequenced input: CD8+ T cells sorted from blood. These receptors were collected from an adult with rheumatoid arthritis.

The chain employs TRBV2 and TRBJ1-2, with 9 bases fitting TRBD1. V gave up 11 bases and J gave up 8 bases; unmatched junction bases: 18. The CDR3 is 15 residues long. Germline V gene lookup returns CDR1 SNHLY and CDR2 FYNNEI. CDR3 nucleotides: TGTGCCCGCGCAACAGGGGGCGCGGGTAAGATCGGCTACACCTTC. It is translated as CARATGGAGKIGYTF.

The chain joins TRBV27 to TRBJ1-3, with D hard to call. Germline CDR1 MNHEY, CDR2 SMNVEV (reference sequence). Trimming cost V 4 bases and J 0 bases, with 19 bases left between them. The CDR3 is 18 residues long. In DNA form, the CDR3 reads TGTGCCAGCAGTTCCCGTGGGGTCAGAGGCGACTCTGGAAACACCATATATTTT. It yields the protein CASSSRGVRGDSGNTIYF.

This rearrangement joins TRBV6-6 to TRBJ2-5; D remains ambiguous. The CDR3 is 13 residues long. The V end lost 2 bases, the J end lost 2 bases, and 6 bases lay between the germline ends. Germline CDR1 and CDR2: MNHNY and SVGAGI (reference sequence). This CDR3 is CASSYARQETQYF. CDR3 sequence (DNA): TGTGCCAGCAGTTACGCTAGACAAGAGACCCAGTACTTC.

This clone was picked up a small number of times. The gene calls are TRBV15 and TRBJ1-2; D may be TRBD1 (5 bases). CDR1 is LNHNV and CDR2 is YYDKDF in the germline V gene (reference sequence). This CDR3 contains 15 residues. Trimming pared 1 base from V and 4 bases from J, leaving 13 bases between. Written as DNA, the CDR3 is TGTGCCACCAGCAGAGGTTTCAGGGTCGCCTATGGCTACACCTTC. It encodes CATSRGFRVAYGYTF.